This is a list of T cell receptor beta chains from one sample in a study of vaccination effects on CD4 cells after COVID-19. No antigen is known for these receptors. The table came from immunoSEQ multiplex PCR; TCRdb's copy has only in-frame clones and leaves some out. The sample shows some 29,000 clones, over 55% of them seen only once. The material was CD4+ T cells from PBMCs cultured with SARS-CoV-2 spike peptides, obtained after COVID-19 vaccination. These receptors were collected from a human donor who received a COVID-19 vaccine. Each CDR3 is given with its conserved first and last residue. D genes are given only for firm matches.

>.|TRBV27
CASSFTYRGLNEKLFF
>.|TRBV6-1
CASSEFGSGLTDTQYF
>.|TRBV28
CASVRGSALKTQYF
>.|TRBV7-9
CASSLTPIGGSYNEQFF
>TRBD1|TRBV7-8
CASSFRTGNTEAFF
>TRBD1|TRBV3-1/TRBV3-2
CASSQGQNYGYTF
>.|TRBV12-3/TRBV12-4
CASSLGQSYGYTF
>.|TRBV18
CASSPTEATNEKLFF
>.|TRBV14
CASSRSGEQYF
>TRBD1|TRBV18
CASSQGQGAKAFF
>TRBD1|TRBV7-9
CASSSGQGALGYGYTF
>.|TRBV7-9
CASSLALYEQYF
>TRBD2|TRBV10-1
CASSEGLAGETYEQYF
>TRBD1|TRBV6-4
CASSEGAGQGGYTF
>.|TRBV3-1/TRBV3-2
CASSQDRPPRAGNGYTF
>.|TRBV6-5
CASSFRGDSYEQYF
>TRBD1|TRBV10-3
CAIRGQGENSPLHF
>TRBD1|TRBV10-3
CAISPGQGASGNTIYF
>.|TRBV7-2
CASSLAGGDTIYF
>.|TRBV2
CASSETGSSYNEQFF
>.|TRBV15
CATSTDSSFGNTIYF
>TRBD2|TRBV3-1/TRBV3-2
CASSQVTSGGIKIPSYNEQFF
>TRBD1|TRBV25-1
CASSRQGGDGYTF
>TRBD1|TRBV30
CAWKTGVGYTF
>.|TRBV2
CASSDGKGRQPQHF
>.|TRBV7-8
CASSLGRLDGRQTQYF
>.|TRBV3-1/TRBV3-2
CASSQLGRRNTQYF
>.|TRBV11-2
CASRTSGLGSEQYF
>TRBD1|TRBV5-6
CASSSLDREDQPQHF
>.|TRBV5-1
CASSLEAGPIYEQYF
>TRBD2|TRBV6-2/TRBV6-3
CASSFLAGGPNLYNEQFF
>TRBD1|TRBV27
CASKQGTVYSYEQYF
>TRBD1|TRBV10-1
CASSEVTGGQYF
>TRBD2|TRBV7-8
CASSDRALAGRSIGELFF
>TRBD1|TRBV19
CASSIDTTGALYGYTF
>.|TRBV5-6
CASTTRVGGSTDTQYF
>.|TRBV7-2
CASSLEGSTVNGYTF
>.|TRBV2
CASSEGSYNEQFF
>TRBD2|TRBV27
CASTGGGPLETQYF
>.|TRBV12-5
CASGLWTAYEQYF
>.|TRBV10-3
CAISEDGRNSPLHF
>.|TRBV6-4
CASSDGTRTGEAFF
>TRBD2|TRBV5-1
CASSLYAGETYEQYF